The next 8 T cell receptor beta chains were all read from a single sample in a study of blood T cell repertoires in COVID-19. Some clones are missing from TCRdb's copy, which holds only in-frame ones; the method was immunoSEQ multiplex PCR. This sample carries around 300,000 clones, approximately 89% of them seen once, and the ten largest clones take roughly 5.2%. The sequencing sample was made of PBMCs or T cells enriched from blood (not recorded which). The receptors come from a woman in her twenties or thirties who had recovered from COVID-19.

J is TRBJ2-3 and V is TRBV27, with 9 nucleotides matching TRBD2. J gave up 4 bases and V 5 bases, and 4 bases lay outside the gene matches. Germline assignment: CDR1 MNHEY and CDR2 SMNVEV (reference sequence). The CDR3 contains 14 residues. The CDR3 nucleotides are TGTGCCAGCAGTCCTTGGACTAGCGCAGATACGCAGTATTTT. Its protein product is CASSPWTSADTQYF.

This chain joins TRBV6-5 and TRBJ1-1; TRBD1 aligns across 7 bases. This CDR3 comprises 16 residues. Germline V gene data show CDR1 as MNHEY and CDR2 as SVGAGI. J gave up 5 bases and V 2 bases, and 11 bases lay outside the gene matches. The chain's CDR3 is CASSYERVGGFTEAFF. The CDR3 DNA follows: TGTGCCAGCAGTTACGAGAGGGTAGGGGGCTTTACTGAAGCTTTCTTT.

The chain joins TRBV11-1 to TRBJ2-7; D call uncertain. Looked up from germline, CDR1 is SGHAT and CDR2 is FQDESV (reference sequence). Trimming stripped 1 base from V and 0 bases from J, with 4 bases between. CDR3 length equals 13 residues. The CDR3 DNA reads as TGTGCCAGCAGCTTAGAGAGCTCCTACGAGCAGTACTTC. Its protein product is CASSLESSYEQYF.

The chain links TRBV5-1 to TRBJ2-1; 10 bases map to TRBD2. The germline V gene encodes CDR1 SGHRS and CDR2 YFSETQ. V lost 2 bases and J lost 14; bases outside the gene matches: 13. The CDR3 contains 15 residues. CDR3 protein: CASSLLPGLARIEFF. The DNA for the CDR3 is TGCGCCAGCAGCTTACTCCCGGGACTAGCGCGAATCGAGTTCTTC.

The CDR3 coding sequence is TGTGCCAGCAGGACAGGCTGGAACACTGAAGCTTTCTTT. Protein: CASRTGWNTEAFF. V and J are TRBV5-5 and TRBJ1-1; D perhaps matches TRBD1 (6 bases). CDR1 and CDR2 (germline): SGHKS, YYEKEE (reference sequence). Trimming stripped 5 bases from V and 1 base from J, with 9 bases between. The CDR3 contains 13 residues.

J is TRBJ1-1 and V is TRBV4-1, with D maybe TRBD1 (5 bases). Looked up from germline, CDR1 is MGHRA and CDR2 is YSYEKL. V was shortened by 2 bases and J by 0 bases, with 10 bases between the two germline ends. The CDR3 runs 15 residues. CDR3 coding DNA: TGCGCCAGCAGCCAAATGGAAGGGGTGAACACTGAAGCTTTCTTT. This sequence encodes CASSQMEGVNTEAFF.

This sequence joins TRBV19 and TRBJ1-2; the match to TRBD1 covers 11 bases. V lost 1 base and J lost 2; bases outside the gene matches: 6. The germline CDR1 and CDR2 sequences are LNHDA and SQIVND (reference sequence). The CDR3 has 17 residues. The CDR3 sequence: CASSIVVRDRGNYGYTF. The CDR3 DNA follows: TGTGCCAGTAGTATAGTAGTCCGGGACAGGGGGAACTATGGCTACACCTTC.

The J gene is TRBJ2-1, the V gene TRBV7-2; 10 nucleotides align to TRBD1. The CDR3 runs 15 residues. Trimming took 4 bases from V and 9 from J; bases not matched to a gene: 9. Germline V lookup: CDR1 SGHTA, CDR2 FQGNSA. CDR3 DNA sequence: TGTGCCAGCAGCTCCCGAGGGGACAGGGGATCTGAGCAGTTCTTC. It translates to CASSSRGDRGSEQFF.